Each of the 17 T cell receptor beta chains below was sequenced from the same sample in a study of T cells in Graves' hyperthyroidism and ophthalmopathy. The source material, RNA transcripts, was used to amplify TCR beta CDR3 regions. HTBI primers were the set used in a first-round RT-PCR of the TCR CDR3. MiXCR was run by TCRdb on the multiplex PCR reads, yielding one entry per CDR3 protein. The repertoire holds 600,000 to 700,000 distinct CDR3 sequences, with 45% as singletons. Sequencing was carried out using peripheral blood or thyroid tissue (not recorded which). The receptors derive from an adult man with Graves' disease, either hyperthyroidism or ophthalmopathy (not recorded which).

The CDR3: CASSLALNGQANQPQHF. The CDR3 region has the DNA TGTGCCAGCAGCTTGGCCCTAAATGGACAGGCCAATCAGCCCCAGCATTTT. V usage is TRBV7-9 and J usage is TRBJ1-5, with TRBD1 matching over 7 bases. The length of the CDR3 is 17 residues. Germline V gene sequence: CDR1 SEHNR, CDR2 FQNEAQ (reference sequence). The ends lost 3 bases at V and 3 bases at J; junction bases unmatched: 11.

This clonotype was seen ten or more times. V is TRBV2 and J is TRBJ2-7; 8 bases align to TRBD1. The CDR3 consists of 14 residues. The junction had 4 bases not matched to a gene; V was cut back by 5 bases and J by 1 base. Per germline, CDR1 SNHLY and CDR2 FYNNEI. In DNA, the CDR3 is TGTGCCAGCAGTCGGACAGGGCCATCCTACGAGCAGTACTTC. It codes for CASSRTGPSYEQYF.

The chain uses TRBV10-3 and TRBJ1-4; unclear D gene. Trimming left V 0 bases short and J 5 bases short, with 1 base between. Germline CDR1 ENHRY, CDR2 SYGVKD. CDR3 size: 12 residues. Here the CDR3 reads CAISESNEKLFF. CDR3 bases: TGTGCCATCAGTGAGTCGAATGAAAAACTGTTTTTT.

This clonotype was counted only a few times. The CDR3 DNA sequence: TGTGCCAGCAGCTTAGAGGGCCAGGGTCTGAAGACCCAGTACTTC. Protein: CASSLEGQGLKTQYF. The chain uses TRBV11-1 and TRBJ2-5; D is possibly TRBD1 (5 bases). Germline V gene sequence: CDR1 SGHAT, CDR2 FQDESV (reference sequence). V lost 1 base, J lost 6 bases, and 15 bases lay in between. The CDR3 totals 15 residues.

The chain couples TRBV5-1 to TRBJ1-3; D is undetermined. V was cut by 6 bases and J by 0 bases, with 13 bases left in between. CDR3 length: 15 residues. Germline assignment: CDR1 SGHRS and CDR2 YFSETQ. The DNA for the CDR3 is TGCGCCAGCAAAGAGGGAATGAGCTCTGGAAACACCATATATTTT. It is translated as CASKEGMSSGNTIYF.

This clonotype appeared many times. This chain connects TRBV29-1 to TRBJ1-1, with 7 bases that match TRBD1. CDR1 is SQVTM and CDR2 is ANQGSEA in the germline V gene. There are 12 residues in the CDR3. Unmatched junction bases numbered 6, after V lost 6 bases and J lost 5 bases. CDR3 in amino acids: CSVLTGNTEAFF. The CDR3 coding sequence is TGCAGCGTCTTGACAGGGAATACTGAAGCTTTCTTT.

This chain links TRBV24-1 with TRBJ1-5, with TRBD1 as a possible D gene (6 bases). CDR3 length: 14 residues. The V and J ends lost 12 bases and 6 bases respectively, with 20 bases between them. Germline loops: CDR1 KGHDR, CDR2 SFDVKD. The CDR3 DNA reads as TGTGCCTGGAGTGTCCGGGGGCTTGGTCAGCCCCAGCATTTT. Translated, it gives CAWSVRGLGQPQHF.

This clonotype was found a few times. J is TRBJ1-2 and V is TRBV5-1; no clear D gene. CDR3 length: 16 residues. Trimming took off 0 bases at V and 0 bases at J, with 12 bases between the two ends. Germline values: CDR1 SGHRS, CDR2 YFSETQ. In DNA form, the CDR3 reads TGCGCCAGCAGCTTGGAAAGGGCGGCTTCTAACTATGGCTACACCTTC. Protein product: CASSLERAASNYGYTF.

This clonotype came up many times. V is TRBV20-1 and J is TRBJ2-7, with 8 bases lining up with TRBD2. CDR1 is DFQATT, CDR2 SNEGSKA, per germline (reference sequence). There are 13 residues in the CDR3. Trimming at V came to 7 bases and at J to 3 bases, leaving 8 bases not matched to a gene. In DNA, the CDR3 is TGCAGTGTGGATGGCGGGAGGCTCTACGAGCAGTACTTC. This encodes CSVDGGRLYEQYF.

In this sample, this clonotype turned up many times. The chain is built from TRBV14 and TRBJ2-7; 9 bases line up with TRBD1. The CDR3 runs to 13 residues. After removal of 4 bases from V and 6 bases from J, the junction contained 4 bases not matched to a gene. Germline loops: CDR1 SGHDN, CDR2 FVKESK. In DNA form, the CDR3 reads TGTGCCAGCAGCCGAACAGGGGGCGTCGAGCAGTACTTC. Encoded protein: CASSRTGGVEQYF.

There are many counts of this clonotype. V usage is TRBV29-1 and J usage is TRBJ1-5, with TRBD1 as a possible D gene (5 bases). Trimming removed 4 bases from V and 11 bases from J, with 15 bases in between. The CDR3 spans 12 residues. CDR1 and CDR2 (germline): SQVTM, ANQGSEA. The CDR3 reads CSVVGGMGAQHF. The DNA for the CDR3 is TGCAGCGTTGTCGGGGGAATGGGGGCCCAGCATTTT. The whole variable domain, remainder taken from reference TRBV29-1 and TRBJ1-5, is SAVISQKPSRDICQRGTSLTIQCQVDSQVTMMFWYRQQPGQSLTLIATANQGSEATYESGFVIDKFPISRPNLTFSTLTVSNMSPEDSSIYLCSVVGGMGAQHFGDGTRLSIL.

This clonotype showed up just a few times. V is TRBV29-1 and J is TRBJ1-4; D ambiguous. Germline CDR1 and CDR2: SQVTM and ANQGSEA. V was clipped by 4 bases and J by 7 bases, with 7 bases between them. The CDR3 is 11 residues long. The CDR3 protein is CSVVVGEKLFF. As DNA, the CDR3 is TGCAGCGTTGTGGTCGGTGAAAAACTGTTTTTT.

This clonotype was detected many times. The chain recombines TRBV10-1 with TRBJ2-7, with a weak D call TRBD2 (5 bases). The CDR3 extends over 15 amino acids. Germline lookup yields CDR1 WNHNN and CDR2 SYGVQD (reference sequence). V lost 1 base and J 0 bases, leaving 10 bases between the germline ends. This CDR3 reads CASSEYRGSSYEQYF. Here the CDR3 DNA reads TGCGCCAGCAGTGAGTACCGGGGAAGCTCCTACGAGCAGTACTTC.

This clonotype was counted a few times. This sequence joins TRBV19 and TRBJ2-7, with unresolved D. This CDR3 region has 13 residues. V was clipped by 3 bases and J by 5 bases, with 11 bases between them. Germline V gives CDR1 LNHDA, CDR2 SQIVND (reference sequence). CDR3 DNA sequence: TGTGCCAGTAGTATTATGGTGGGTAACGAGCAGTACTTC. Protein sequence: CASSIMVGNEQYF.

The J gene is TRBJ1-5, the V gene TRBV12-3 or TRBV12-4; tentative D call: TRBD1 (5 bases). CDR3 size: 16 residues. With 6 bases removed from V and 2 bases from J, the gap between germline ends came to 17 bases. The CDR3 region has the DNA TGTGCCAGCAGCCATGGGGCAGGGTGGGGCAATCAGCCCCAGCATTTT. It translates to CASSHGAGWGNQPQHF.

The gene calls are TRBV2 and TRBJ2-2; 14 bases map to TRBD2. V lost 9 bases and J lost 7; bases outside the gene matches: 10. Per the germline V gene, CDR1 is SNHLY and CDR2 is FYNNEI. The CDR3 length is 16 residues. The CDR3 DNA follows: TGTGCCAGTTTGGGGACTAGCGGGAGCCGGGTCGGGGAGCTGTTTTTT. It specifies CASLGTSGSRVGELFF.

V gene TRBV29-1 combines with J gene TRBJ1-5, with D possibly matching TRBD1 (5 bases). The CDR3 contains 13 residues. Per the germline V gene, CDR1 is SQVTM and CDR2 is ANQGSEA. Trimming took off 7 bases at V and 6 bases at J, with 16 bases between the two ends. As DNA, the CDR3 is TGCAGCGCCGGGCAGGGCGGCATTCAGCCCCAGCATTTT. Amino acids: CSAGQGGIQPQHF.